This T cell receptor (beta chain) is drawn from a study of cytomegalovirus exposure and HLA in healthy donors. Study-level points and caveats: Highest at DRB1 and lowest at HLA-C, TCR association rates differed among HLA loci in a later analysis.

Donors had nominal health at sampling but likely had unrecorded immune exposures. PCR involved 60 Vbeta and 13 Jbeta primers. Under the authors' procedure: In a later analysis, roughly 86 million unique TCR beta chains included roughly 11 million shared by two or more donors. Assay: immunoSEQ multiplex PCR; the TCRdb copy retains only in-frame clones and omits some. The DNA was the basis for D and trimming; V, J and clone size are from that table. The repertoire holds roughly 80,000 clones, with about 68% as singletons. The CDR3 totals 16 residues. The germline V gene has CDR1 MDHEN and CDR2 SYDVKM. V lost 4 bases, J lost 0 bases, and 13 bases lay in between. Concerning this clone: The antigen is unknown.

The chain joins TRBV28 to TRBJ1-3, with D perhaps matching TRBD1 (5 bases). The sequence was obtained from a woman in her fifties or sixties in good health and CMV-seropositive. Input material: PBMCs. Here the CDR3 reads CASSWTSASSGNTIYF. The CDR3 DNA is TGTGCCAGCAGTTGGACATCGGCAAGCTCTGGAAACACCATATATTTT.